These 5 T cell receptor beta chains were sequenced from one sample in a study of blood T cell repertoires in COVID-19. TCRdb's table, derived via immunoSEQ multiplex PCR, lists solely in-frame clones and lacks some. The table lists 45,000 to 65,000 clones, under 85% of them singletons. The material sequenced was peripheral blood. The receptors were gathered from a man in his 70s with active COVID-19.

The J gene is TRBJ2-3, the V gene TRBV11-2; perhaps TRBD2 as D (5 bases). Germline V lookup: CDR1 SGHAT, CDR2 FQNNGV. Trimming shortened V by 1 base and J by 4 bases, and 6 bases separated the two germline ends. The CDR3 totals 13 residues. Here the CDR3 DNA reads TGTGCCAGCAGCTTAGGAGCGGCAGATACGCAGTATTTT. Amino acids: CASSLGAADTQYF.

This sequence joins TRBV18 and TRBJ2-7; the match to TRBD1 covers 7 bases. There are 16 residues in the CDR3. The ends lost 2 bases at V and 3 bases at J; junction bases unmatched: 10. Germline assignment: CDR1 KGHSH and CDR2 LQKENI. CDR3 sequence (DNA): TGTGCCAGCTCACCAAGCCCCGGGACAGAGTACTACGAGCAGTACTTC. It yields the protein CASSPSPGTEYYEQYF.

This clone was observed a few times. V gene TRBV10-3 combines with J gene TRBJ1-4, with TRBD1 identical over 10 bases. The CDR3 spans 14 residues. CDR1 ENHRY and CDR2 SYGVKD come from the germline V gene. J gave up 6 bases and V 4 bases, and 2 bases lay outside the gene matches. The CDR3 sequence is CAISVGTGDEKLFF. CDR3 bases: TGTGCCATCAGTGTCGGGACAGGGGATGAAAAACTGTTTTTT.

This rearrangement joins TRBV2 to TRBJ1-2; TRBD1 aligns across 10 bases. Looked up from germline, CDR1 is SNHLY and CDR2 is FYNNEI. V shed 4 bases and J 1 base; nucleotides not matched to a gene: 9. This CDR3 has 17 amino acids. CDR3 DNA: TGTGCCAGCAGTGTCGTCGGACAGGGGGGAATTAACTATGGCTACACCTTC. The encoded protein is CASSVVGQGGINYGYTF.

This chain joins TRBV4-3 and TRBJ2-7; the D is unclear. The ends were cut back, 0 bases at V and 4 bases at J, with 25 bases in the middle. Germline CDR1 LGHNA, CDR2 YSLEER. The CDR3 runs 19 residues. The CDR3 sequence: CASSQDHVLFAPKTYEQYF. CDR3 nucleotides: TGCGCCAGCAGCCAAGATCACGTTTTGTTTGCCCCCAAGACTTACGAGCAGTACTTC.